This T cell receptor (beta chain) was obtained from a study of blood T cell repertoires in COVID-19. In the original workflow: From reference gene primer amplification, estimates of nucleated cell counts were derived. Using immunoSEQ multiplex PCR, the repertoire was profiled, and TCRdb retains in-frame clones only, with some absent. That table is the source of V, J and clone size, and D and trimming were worked out from the DNA. The data show around 200,000 clones, approximately 84% seen once. This clone turned up a few times. Germline loops: CDR1 SGHAT, CDR2 FQNNGV. The V and J ends lost 4 bases and 6 bases, in that order; junction bases with no gene match: 1. The CDR3 spans 13 residues.

The source is a man of 80 years or more with acute or convalescent COVID-19. The chain is built from TRBV11-2 and TRBJ2-1; 9 positions match TRBD1. The sequencing input was peripheral blood. The CDR3 sequence: CASSSDRGNEQFF. The CDR3, as DNA: TGTGCCAGCAGCTCGGACAGGGGCAATGAGCAGTTCTTC.